The clone carrying this TCR beta chain was detected only a few times. Its antigen is as yet unknown. The sample is drawn from a study of CD4+ T cells in melanoma. The protocol was immunoSEQ multiplex PCR, while the TCRdb copy is restricted to in-frame clones and leaves out a portion. The repertoire holds under 7,000 clones, with around 68% as singletons. In germline, CDR1 is MGHRA, CDR2 YSYEKL. CDR3 length equals 16 residues. Trimming pared 4 bases from V and 4 bases from J, leaving 17 bases between. Study-wide findings and caveats: A reported correlation linked neoantigen-specific CD4+ T cells to CD8+, macrophage and B cell function.

The specimen was cells from a culture (not recorded whether cultured in vitro). The sequence derives from a human donor with melanoma. The chain uses TRBV4-1 and TRBJ2-1; D is possibly TRBD2 (6 bases). In DNA form, the CDR3 reads TGCGCCAGCAGCCGTCACCAGAGCGGGTCGTACAATGAGCAGTTCTTC. Translating gives CASSRHQSGSYNEQFF.